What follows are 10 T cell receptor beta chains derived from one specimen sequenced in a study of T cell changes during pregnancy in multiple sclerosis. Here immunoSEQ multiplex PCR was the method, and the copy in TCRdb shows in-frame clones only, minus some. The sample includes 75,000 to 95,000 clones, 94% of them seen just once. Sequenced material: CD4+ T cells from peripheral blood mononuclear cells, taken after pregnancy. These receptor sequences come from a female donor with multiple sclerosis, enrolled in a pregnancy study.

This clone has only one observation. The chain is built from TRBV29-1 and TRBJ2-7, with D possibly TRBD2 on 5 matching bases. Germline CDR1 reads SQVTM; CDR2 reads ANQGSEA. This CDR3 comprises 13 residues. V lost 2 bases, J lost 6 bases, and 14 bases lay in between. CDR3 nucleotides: TGCAGCGTTGAACAAGGAGGTGGATCCGAGCAGTACTTC. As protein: CSVEQGGGSEQYF.

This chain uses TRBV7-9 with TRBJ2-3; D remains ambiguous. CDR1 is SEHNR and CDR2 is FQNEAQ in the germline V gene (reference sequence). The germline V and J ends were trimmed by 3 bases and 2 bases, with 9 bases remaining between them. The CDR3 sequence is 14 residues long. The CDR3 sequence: CASSLGAYTDTQYF. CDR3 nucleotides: TGTGCCAGCAGCTTGGGCGCCTACACAGATACGCAGTATTTT.

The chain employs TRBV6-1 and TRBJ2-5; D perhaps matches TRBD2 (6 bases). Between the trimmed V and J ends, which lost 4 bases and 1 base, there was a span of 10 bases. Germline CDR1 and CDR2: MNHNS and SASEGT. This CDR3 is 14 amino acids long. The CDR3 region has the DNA TGTGCCAGCAGTGGGGGACTCGTCCAAGAGACCCAGTACTTC. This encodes CASSGGLVQETQYF.

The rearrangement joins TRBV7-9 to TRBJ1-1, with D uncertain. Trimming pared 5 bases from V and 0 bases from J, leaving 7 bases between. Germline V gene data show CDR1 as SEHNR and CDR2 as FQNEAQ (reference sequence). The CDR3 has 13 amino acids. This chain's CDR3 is CASSLQVNTEAFF. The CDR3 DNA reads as TGTGCCAGCAGCCTCCAGGTGAACACTGAAGCTTTCTTT. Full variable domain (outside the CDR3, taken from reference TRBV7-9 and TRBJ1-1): DTGVSQNPRHKITKRGQNVTFRCDPISEHNRLYWYRQTLGQGPEFLTYFQNEAQLEKSRLLSDRFSAERPKGSFSTLEIQRTEQGDSAMYLCASSLQVNTEAFFGQGTRLTVV.

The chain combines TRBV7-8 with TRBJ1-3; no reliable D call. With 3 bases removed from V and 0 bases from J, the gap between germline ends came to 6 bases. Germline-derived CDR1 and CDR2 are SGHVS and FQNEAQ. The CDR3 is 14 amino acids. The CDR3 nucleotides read TGTGCCAGCAGCTTGGGCCTCTCTGGAAACACCATATATTTT. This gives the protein CASSLGLSGNTIYF.

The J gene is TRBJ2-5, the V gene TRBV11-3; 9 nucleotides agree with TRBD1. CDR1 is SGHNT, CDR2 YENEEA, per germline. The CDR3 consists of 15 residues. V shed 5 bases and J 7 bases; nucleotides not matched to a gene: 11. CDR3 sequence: CASSQGTGLSRTQYF. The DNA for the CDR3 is TGTGCCAGCAGCCAGGGGACAGGGCTTAGCCGGACCCAGTACTTC. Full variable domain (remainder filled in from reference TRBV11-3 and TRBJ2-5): EAGVVQSPRYKIIEKKQPVAFWCNPISGHNTLYWYLQNLGQGPELLIRYENEEAVDDSQLPKDRFSAERLKGVDSTLKIQPAELGDSAVYLCASSQGTGLSRTQYFGPGTRLLVL.

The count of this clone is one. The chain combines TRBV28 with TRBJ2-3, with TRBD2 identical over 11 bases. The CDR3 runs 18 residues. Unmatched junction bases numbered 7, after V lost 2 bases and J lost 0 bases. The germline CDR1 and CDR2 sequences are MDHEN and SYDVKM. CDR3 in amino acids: CASSLELAGAPSTDTQYF. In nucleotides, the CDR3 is TGTGCCAGCAGTTTAGAACTAGCGGGAGCCCCTAGCACAGATACGCAGTATTTT.

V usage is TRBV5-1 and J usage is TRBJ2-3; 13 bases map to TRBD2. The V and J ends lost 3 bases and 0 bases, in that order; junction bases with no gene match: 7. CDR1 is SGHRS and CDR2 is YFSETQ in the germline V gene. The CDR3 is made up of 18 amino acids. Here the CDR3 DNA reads TGCGCCAGCAGCTACGGGACTAGCGGGAAGACGAGCACAGATACGCAGTATTTT. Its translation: CASSYGTSGKTSTDTQYF.

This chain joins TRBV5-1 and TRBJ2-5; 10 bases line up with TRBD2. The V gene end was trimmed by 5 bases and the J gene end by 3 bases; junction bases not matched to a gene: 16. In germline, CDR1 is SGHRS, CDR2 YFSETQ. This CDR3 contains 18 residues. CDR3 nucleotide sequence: TGCGCCAGCAGTTATTGGAGTATAGCGGGAGGCCGAAAAGAGACCCAGTACTTC. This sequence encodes CASSYWSIAGGRKETQYF.

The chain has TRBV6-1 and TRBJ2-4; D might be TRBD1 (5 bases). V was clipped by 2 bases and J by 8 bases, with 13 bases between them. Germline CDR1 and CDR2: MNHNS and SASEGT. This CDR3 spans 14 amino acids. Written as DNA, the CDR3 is TGTGCCAGCAGTGAATTTGTCAGCAGGGACATTCAGTACTTC. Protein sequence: CASSEFVSRDIQYF.